A single TCR beta chain is shown here with its context. Antigen: not known. This CDR3 spans 14 amino acids. Germline CDR1 ENHRY, CDR2 SYGVKD. Trimming removed 7 bases at V and 0 bases at J, with 13 bases between. The PCR ran on 60 Vbeta and 13 Jbeta primers. The protocol was immunoSEQ multiplex PCR, while the TCRdb copy is restricted to in-frame clones and leaves out a portion. The data show some 160,000 clones, roughly 80% seen once. This specimen belongs to a study of cytomegalovirus exposure and HLA in healthy donors. General study points: Prior analysis indicated that the majority of TCR beta V segments exhibited productivity approximately 87% or approximately 30% of the time. An analysis that was carried out later associated 16,951 TCR beta sequences with HLA alleles at 0.05 false discovery rate. Many donors carried some public TCRs, although rarity characterized most TCR sequences.

The chain carries TRBV10-3 and TRBJ2-7; D is ambiguous. This TCR was sampled from a male donor in good health and CMV-seropositive. Sequenced: PBMCs. In nucleotides, the CDR3 is TGTGCCATCACCTCGACTGCGTCCTCCTACGAGCAGTACTTC. This encodes CAITSTASSYEQYF.